This record looks at one T cell receptor (beta chain) sequence and its context. The CDR3 contains 15 residues. Germline lookup yields CDR1 GTSNPN and CDR2 SVGIG (reference sequence). Trimming at V came to 4 bases and at J to 2 bases, leaving 11 bases not matched to a gene. The data stem from a study of blood T cell repertoires in COVID-19. Data came from immunoSEQ multiplex PCR; TCRdb stores just in-frame clones and leaves some out. Among about 110,000 clones listed, about 85% were seen once. This sequence was found in a man aged 50 to 59 with acute or convalescent COVID-19. Material for sequencing was peripheral blood. The gene calls are TRBV30 and TRBJ2-7; 7 nucleotides align to TRBD2. The DNA of the CDR3 is TGTGCCTGGACCCCCCTGCGGGAGACGGCCTACGAGCAGTACTTC. Encoded protein: CAWTPLRETAYEQYF.